This T cell receptor (beta chain) was documented in a study of Tregs in tolerant kidney transplant recipients. General study points: Findings come from small patient numbers and require larger validation.

The protocol was immunoSEQ multiplex PCR, while the TCRdb copy is restricted to in-frame clones and leaves out a portion. The table records roughly 70,000 clones, about four fifths of them present only once. Regarding this clone: Its specificity is unknown.

The CDR3 length is 15 residues. Per germline, CDR1 MNHNY and CDR2 SVGAGI (reference sequence). Trimming pared 0 bases from V and 5 bases from J, leaving 11 bases between. The clonotype was recovered from a human donor in good health. The sequenced sample consisted of CD4+ T cells from blood. The chain combines TRBV6-6 with TRBJ2-1; D is unresolved. For the CDR3, the DNA is TGTGCCAGCAGTTACTCCCAACCCACACACAATGAGCAGTTCTTC. Its protein is CASSYSQPTHNEQFF.